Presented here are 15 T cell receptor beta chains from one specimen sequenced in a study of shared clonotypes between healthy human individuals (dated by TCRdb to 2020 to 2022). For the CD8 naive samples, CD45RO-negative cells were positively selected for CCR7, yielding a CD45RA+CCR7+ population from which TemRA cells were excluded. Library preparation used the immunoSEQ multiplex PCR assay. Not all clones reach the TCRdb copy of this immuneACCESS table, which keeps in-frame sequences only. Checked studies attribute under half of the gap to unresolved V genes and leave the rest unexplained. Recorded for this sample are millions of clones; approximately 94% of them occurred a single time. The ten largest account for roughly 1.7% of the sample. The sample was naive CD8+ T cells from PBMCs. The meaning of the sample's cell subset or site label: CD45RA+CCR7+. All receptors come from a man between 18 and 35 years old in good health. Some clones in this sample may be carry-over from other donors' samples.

CDR3 region: CAISDLIGRAYEQYF. CDR3 nucleotide sequence: TGTGCCATCAGTGACCTCATCGGCAGGGCGTACGAGCAGTACTTC. V and J are TRBV10-3 and TRBJ2-7; maybe TRBD1 (5 bases). CDR1 is ENHRY, CDR2 SYGVKD, per germline. This CDR3 comprises 15 residues. V was clipped by 3 bases and J by 4 bases, with 16 bases between them.

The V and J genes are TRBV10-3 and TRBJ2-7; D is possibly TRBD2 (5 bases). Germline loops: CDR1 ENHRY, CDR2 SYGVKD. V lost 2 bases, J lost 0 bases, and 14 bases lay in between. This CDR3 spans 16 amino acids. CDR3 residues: CAISETRGRSSYEQYF. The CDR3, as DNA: TGTGCCATCAGTGAGACTCGCGGGCGGAGCTCCTACGAGCAGTACTTC.

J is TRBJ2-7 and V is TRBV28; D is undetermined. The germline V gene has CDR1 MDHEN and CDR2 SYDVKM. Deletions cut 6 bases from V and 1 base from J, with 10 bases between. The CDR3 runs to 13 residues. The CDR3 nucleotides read TGTGCCAGCAGCTTCCCAAGGTCCTACGAGCAGTACTTC. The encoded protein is CASSFPRSYEQYF.

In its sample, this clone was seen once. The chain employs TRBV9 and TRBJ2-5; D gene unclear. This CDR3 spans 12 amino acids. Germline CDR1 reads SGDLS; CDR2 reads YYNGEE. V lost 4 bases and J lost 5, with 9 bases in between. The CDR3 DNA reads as TGTGCCAGCAGCCCCGAGACTGAGACCCAGTACTTC. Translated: CASSPETETQYF.

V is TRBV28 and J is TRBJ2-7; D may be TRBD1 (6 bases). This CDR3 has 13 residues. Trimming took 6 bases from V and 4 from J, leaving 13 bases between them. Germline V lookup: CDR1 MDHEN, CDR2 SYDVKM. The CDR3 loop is CASSRTVAYEQYF. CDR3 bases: TGTGCCAGCAGCAGGACAGTTGCTTACGAGCAGTACTTC.

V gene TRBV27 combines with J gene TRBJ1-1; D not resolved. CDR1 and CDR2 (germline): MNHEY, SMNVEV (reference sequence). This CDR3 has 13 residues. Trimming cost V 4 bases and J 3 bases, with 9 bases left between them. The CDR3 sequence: CASSSWRDTEAFF. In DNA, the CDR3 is TGTGCCAGCAGTTCCTGGCGGGACACTGAAGCTTTCTTT.

This CDR3 is CASSLGSGYQPQHF. As DNA, the CDR3 is TGTGCCAGCAGCTTGGGGAGCGGTTATCAGCCCCAGCATTTT. The rearrangement links TRBV5-6 to TRBJ1-5, with unresolved D. V was shortened by 0 bases and J by 5 bases, with 9 bases between the two germline ends. The CDR3 runs to 14 residues. Per germline, CDR1 SGHDT and CDR2 YYEEEE.

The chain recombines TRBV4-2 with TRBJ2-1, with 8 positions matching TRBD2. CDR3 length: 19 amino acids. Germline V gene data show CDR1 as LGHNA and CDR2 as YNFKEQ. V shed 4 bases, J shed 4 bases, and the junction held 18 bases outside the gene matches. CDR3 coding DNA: TGTGCCAGCAGCCGAAAGGGGACCCGAGGGAGCGGGAGTTACAATGAGCAGTTCTTC. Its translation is CASSRKGTRGSGSYNEQFF.

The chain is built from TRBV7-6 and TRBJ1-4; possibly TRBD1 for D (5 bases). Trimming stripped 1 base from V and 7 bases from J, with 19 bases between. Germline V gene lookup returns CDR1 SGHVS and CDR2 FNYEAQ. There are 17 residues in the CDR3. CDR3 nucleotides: TGTGCCAGCAGCTTAGAATCTGCCGGCAGGGAGGGTGAAAAACTGTTTTTT. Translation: CASSLESAGREGEKLFF. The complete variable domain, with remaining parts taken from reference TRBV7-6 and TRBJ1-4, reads GAGVSQSPRYKVTKRGQDVALRCDPISGHVSLYWYRQALGQGPEFLTYFNYEAQQDKSGLPNDRFSAERPEGSISTLTIQRTEQRDSAMYRCASSLESAGREGEKLFFGSGTQLSVL.

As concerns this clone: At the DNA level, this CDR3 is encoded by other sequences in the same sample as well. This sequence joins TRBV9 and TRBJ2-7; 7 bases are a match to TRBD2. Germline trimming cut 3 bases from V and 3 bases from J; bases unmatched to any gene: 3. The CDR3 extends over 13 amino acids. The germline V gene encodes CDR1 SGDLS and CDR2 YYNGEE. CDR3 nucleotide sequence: TGTGCCAGCAGCGATGGCGGGAGCTACGAGCAGTACTTC. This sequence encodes CASSDGGSYEQYF.

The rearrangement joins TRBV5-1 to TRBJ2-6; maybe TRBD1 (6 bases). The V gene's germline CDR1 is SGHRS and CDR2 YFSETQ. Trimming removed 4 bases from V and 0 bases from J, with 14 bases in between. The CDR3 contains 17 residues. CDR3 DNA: TGCGCCAGCAGCCGGACAGAAAAACCCTCTGGGGCCAACGTCCTGACTTTC. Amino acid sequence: CASSRTEKPSGANVLTF.

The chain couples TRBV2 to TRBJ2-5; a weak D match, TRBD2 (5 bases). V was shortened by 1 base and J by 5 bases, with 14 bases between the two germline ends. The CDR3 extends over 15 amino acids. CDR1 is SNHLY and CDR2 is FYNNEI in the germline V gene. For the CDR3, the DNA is TGTGCCAGCAGTGAAGGTAGAGGGAGAGGTGAGACCCAGTACTTC. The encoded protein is CASSEGRGRGETQYF.

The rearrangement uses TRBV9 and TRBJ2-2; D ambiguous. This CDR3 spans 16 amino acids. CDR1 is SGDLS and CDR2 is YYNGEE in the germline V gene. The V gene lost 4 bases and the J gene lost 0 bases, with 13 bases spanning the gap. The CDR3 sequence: CASSPRIHPNTGELFF. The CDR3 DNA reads TGTGCCAGCAGCCCTCGGATTCACCCGAACACCGGGGAGCTGTTTTTT. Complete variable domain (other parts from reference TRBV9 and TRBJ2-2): DSGVTQTPKHLITATGQRVTLRCSPRSGDLSVYWYQQSLDQGLQFLIQYYNGEERAKGNILERFSAQQFPDLHSELNLSSLELGDSALYFCASSPRIHPNTGELFFGEGSRLTVL.

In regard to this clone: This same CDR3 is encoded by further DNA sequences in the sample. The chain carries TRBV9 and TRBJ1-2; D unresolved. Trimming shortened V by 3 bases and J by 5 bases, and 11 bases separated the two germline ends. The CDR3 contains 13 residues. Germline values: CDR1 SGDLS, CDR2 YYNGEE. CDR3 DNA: TGTGCCAGCAGCGAGGGAGAAGGGTATGGCTACACCTTC. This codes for CASSEGEGYGYTF.

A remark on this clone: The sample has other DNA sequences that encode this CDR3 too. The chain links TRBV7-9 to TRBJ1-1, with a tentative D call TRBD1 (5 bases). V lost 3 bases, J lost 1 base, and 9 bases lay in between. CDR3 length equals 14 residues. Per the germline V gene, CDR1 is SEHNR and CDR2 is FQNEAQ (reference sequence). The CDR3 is CASSLGGANTEAFF. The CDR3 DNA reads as TGTGCCAGCAGCTTGGGTGGGGCGAACACTGAAGCTTTCTTT.